A few counts support the clone carrying this TCR beta chain. The CDR3 is 14 residues long. V lost 3 bases to trimming and J lost 5 bases, with 13 bases between them. Germline lookup yields CDR1 DFQATT and CDR2 SNEGSKA (reference sequence). The entry originates in a study of human T cells and chemical hapten exposure. As for time point: patch test 3, about 24 weeks after DPC sensitization. Treatment of the sample: therapeutic diphenylcyclopropenone sensitization with weekly scalp DPC. Unique molecular identifiers were attached to individual cDNA molecules during library preparation. Authors' methods: Samples contained a median of around 89,000 TCRs, with a range of about 23,224 to 750,000. TCRdb called the RACE reads again in MiXCR, with one record for every CDR3 protein. TCRdb's processing, not the study's, gives the V and J calls here. The table records more than 150,000 distinct CDR3 sequences, approximately 24% of them present only once.

This receptor was taken from a woman in her thirties or forties with alopecia areata. Some clones in this sample may be carry-over from other donors' samples. The genes are TRBV20-1 and TRBJ2-2; no definite D call. The sequenced sample was whole blood, obtained in connection with sensitization to the hapten diphenylcyclopropenone (DPC). Here the CDR3 reads CSASDGLGTGELFF. CDR3 nucleotides: TGCAGTGCTAGCGACGGGCTGGGAACCGGGGAGCTGTTTTTT.